Included here is one TCR beta chain sequence, with context. As yet, its antigen is unknown. The data are from a study of T cell repertoires in cytomegalovirus infection. As for the study in general: Matching HLA type and CMV infection were both indicated by public TCR beta signatures.

This CDR3 comprises 14 residues. V lost 3 bases and J lost 0, with 8 bases in between. TCRdb independently ran MiXCR on the reads; one entry per CDR3 protein. The table lists 600,000 to 700,000 distinct CDR3 sequences, around 32% of them singletons. Sequencing used cultured PBMCs, obtained from culture after CMV antigen stimulation. This receptor was taken from a human donor in good health (CMV status not recorded). Some clones in this sample may be carry-over from other donors' samples. The rearrangement links TRBV12-3 or TRBV12-4 to TRBJ1-1, with D hard to call. The CDR3 DNA reads TGTGCCAGCAGTTTTCGCACCTTGAACACTGAAGCTTTCTTT. It yields the protein CASSFRTLNTEAFF.